The T cell receptor (beta chain) described here comes from a study of shared clonotypes between healthy human individuals. The wider study: Donors had three CD4 naive, three CD4 memory, two CD8 naive and one CD8 memory plate apiece.

The CDR3 is 18 amino acids. With 6 bases clipped from V and 1 base from J, the junction kept 10 bases outside the gene matches. Per the germline V gene, CDR1 is MGHDK and CDR2 is SYGVNS. Positively selected for CCR7, the CD45RO-negative cells used as naive CD8 cells excluded terminally differentiated effector memory CD45RA+ cells. Of note for this clone: Its antigen is not identified.

Libraries were prepared by immunoSEQ multiplex PCR; TCRdb keeps only in-frame clonotypes and omits some of them. Seen here are about 1.9 million clones, over 85% observed once, and the top ten hold less than 2%. Regarding the study as a whole: Naive CD4 clonotypes overlapped across a few donors at about 5.3%. Shared clonotypes across all four donors exceeded non-shared ones in generation probability.

This TCR derives from a man aged 18 to 29 in good health. Some clones in this sample may be carry-over from other donors' samples. The sample comprised naive CD8+ T cells from PBMCs. The chain is built from TRBV25-1 and TRBJ2-6; TRBD1 matches at 9 bases. The CDR3 region is CASRQTGTGRSGANVLTF. The CDR3 DNA follows: TGTGCCAGCAGACAAACCGGGACAGGGAGGTCTGGGGCCAACGTCCTGACTTTC.